The sample holds many counts of the clone carrying this T cell receptor beta chain. This specimen comes from a study of CD8+CD57+ T cells in acquired aplastic anemia. Whoever was chosen for sequencing had shown CD8+CD57+ cell expansion by flow cytometry. Profiling of TCR beta VDJ combinations and CDR3 sequences used genomic DNA as template. TCRdb independently ran MiXCR on the reads; one entry per CDR3 protein. In the table there are some 180,000 distinct CDR3 sequences, almost 50% of which are singletons. Germline V gene lookup returns CDR1 MNHEY and CDR2 SVGAGI. V was clipped by 2 bases and J by 12 bases, with 11 bases between them. The length of the CDR3 is 12 residues.

This clonotype originated in a human donor with aplastic anemia. The genes are TRBV6-5 and TRBJ2-1; D unresolved. Material for sequencing was sorted CD4+, CD8+, or CD8+CD57+ T cells (not recorded which) from PBMCs. CDR3 bases: TGTGCCAGCAGTTACAGCCCGGGTAGGCAGTTCTTC. Translation: CASSYSPGRQFF.